Listed below are T cell receptor beta chains from one sample, sequenced in a study of T cell responses to AZD1222 COVID-19 vaccine. Profiling relied on immunoSEQ multiplex PCR, and the TCRdb table lists in-frame clones only, not all of them. Of more than 110,000 clones listed, less than 95% are singletons. The sequencing here drew on peripheral blood, taken on day 0 of AZD1222 vaccination. These receptor sequences come from an adult in good health. Both conserved end residues are trimmed from each CDR3. Fields, in order: J gene, V gene, D gene, CDR3 protein. A D gene is named only where the DNA matches it firmly.

TRBJ1-6	TRBV18	-	ASSPTQEGGSPLH
TRBJ2-1	TRBV12-5	-	ASGLGLGRNSYNEQF
TRBJ1-2	TRBV7-2	-	ASSLAGRTNYGYT
TRBJ2-7	TRBV14	-	ASSQGSAASYEQY
TRBJ2-7	TRBV4-3	-	ASSQSWYGGTGSYEQY
TRBJ2-1	TRBV7-9	TRBD2	ATGGDEQF
TRBJ2-2	TRBV9	-	ASSSQVDGGYTGELF
TRBJ1-2	TRBV5-6	-	ASSLVGDYT
TRBJ1-1	TRBV24-1	-	ATSDSAGRDTEAF
TRBJ2-7	TRBV28	TRBD1	ASSPRGQEQY
TRBJ2-2	TRBV28	-	ASTISRSGTGELF
TRBJ1-1	TRBV7-9	TRBD1	ASSLEGQTEAF
TRBJ1-1	TRBV6-2/TRBV6-3	-	ASSGGTEAF
TRBJ1-2	TRBV20-1	-	SASDNYGYT
TRBJ2-7	TRBV14	TRBD2	ASSRLSGDSYEQY
TRBJ1-2	TRBV5-8	-	ASSLGTAGHGYT
TRBJ1-6	TRBV28	TRBD1	ASSPGTGGSPLH
TRBJ2-3	TRBV9	TRBD1	ASSAGDRGGTDTQY
TRBJ1-2	TRBV5-6	-	ASSSPMGGDVGYT
TRBJ2-2	TRBV7-8	-	ASSPAGVNTGELF
TRBJ2-5	TRBV30	-	ACDGTYKETQY
TRBJ1-3	TRBV29-1	TRBD1	SVRTWDSSWGNTIY
TRBJ2-1	TRBV11-3	-	ASSRVGTQVFHGQF
TRBJ1-2	TRBV5-1	-	ASSSPRTPNGYT
TRBJ1-5	TRBV24-1	TRBD1	ATSDHPQGVGNQPQH
TRBJ1-6	TRBV28	-	ASSLIQGNSPLH
TRBJ1-6	TRBV3-1/TRBV3-2	TRBD1	ASSPSGTGSNSPLH
TRBJ2-3	TRBV7-9	-	ASSLPAGTDTQY
TRBJ1-1	TRBV14	-	ASSQVMNTEAF
TRBJ2-1	TRBV12-3/TRBV12-4	-	ASANVGEQF
TRBJ1-1	TRBV9	TRBD1	ASSVIPGQVAF